The present TCR beta chain was sequenced within a study of blood T cell repertoires in COVID-19. Study-level information: PBMCs, B-cell-depleted T cells, or T cells provided the cDNA or gDNA that made up the material.

The length of the CDR3 is 14 residues. The J segment lost 7 bases and the V segment lost 7 bases, leaving 12 bases of the junction unmatched. Across fewer than 25 US areas, participants ranged in age from about 18 to 90 years. Participant reports of clinical history set cohort assignment. Among Cohort 3 donors, those recovered had two negative PCRs, clearance, or symptom resolution. Method: immunoSEQ multiplex PCR; TCRdb's copy keeps in-frame clones and lacks some. The sample records about 190,000 clones, approximately 84% being singletons. The chain carries TRBV23-1 and TRBJ1-2, with 7 bases identical to TRBD1. TRBV23-1 is an ORF; its function is uncertain. The sequence was collected from a woman aged 25 to 39 who had recovered from COVID-19. The sequenced sample was PBMCs or T cells enriched from blood (not recorded which). The CDR3 DNA is TGCGCCAGCACCGCTACAGGGGACGGATCTGGCTACACCTTC. Translating it yields CASTATGDGSGYTF.